Listed below are T cell receptor beta chains from one sample, sequenced in a study of OX40 agonist ivuxolimab in advanced cancers. The data were produced by immunoSEQ multiplex PCR, yet TCRdb's version contains in-frame clones alone and is incomplete. The table includes tens of thousands of clones, 90% detected once. The sample consisted of CD4+ or CD8+ T cells sorted from blood, taken in a trial of the OX40 agonist ivuxolimab. These receptors originate from an adult with an advanced solid tumor such as melanoma, head and neck, liver or kidney cancer. CDR3s include the opening cysteine and the closing phenylalanine or tryptophan. The D gene is left open where the match is weak. Clone size is stated in some rows and not others, as once, few, many or a class when expanded.

TRBJ2-4,.,TRBV18,once,TGTGCCAGCTCACCAGCTAGGGCCCCCTTGGGCATTCAGTACTTC,CASSPARAPLGIQYF
TRBJ2-2,.,TRBV6-6,.,TGTGCCAGCAGTTACTCCGGGACTGACCCTCCCGGGGAGCTGTTTTTT,CASSYSGTDPPGELFF
TRBJ1-6,.,TRBV19,few,TGTGCCAGTAGTACTAGGGACAATTCACCCCTCCACTTT,CASSTRDNSPLHF
TRBJ1-1,.,TRBV7-9,.,TGTGCCAGCAGCCCAAGGCAGAGGGGTGAAGCTTTCTTT,CASSPRQRGEAFF
TRBJ2-7,.,TRBV14,.,TGTGCCAGCAGCCAAGATTCGGGGTCCAGGTACGAGCAGTACTTC,CASSQDSGSRYEQYF
TRBJ2-2,.,TRBV7-2,once,TGTGCCAGCAGCTCTCCGGGGGTAGGAGCGGGTTACACCGGGGAGCTGTTTTTT,CASSSPGVGAGYTGELFF
TRBJ2-3,.,TRBV6-1,.,TGTGCCAGCAGCGACTCAACTAACCTTCATACGCAGTATTTT,CASSDSTNLHTQYF
TRBJ2-2,.,TRBV6-5,.,TGTGCCAGCAGTTACTGGGACACCGGGGAGCTGTTTTTT,CASSYWDTGELFF
TRBJ1-1,.,TRBV7-9,few,TGTGCCAGCAGCCTGGGTACTGAAGCTTTCTTT,CASSLGTEAFF
TRBJ2-7,.,TRBV7-2,.,TGTGCCAGCAGCTTAGTAGGCAGCTCCTACGAGCAGTACTTC,CASSLVGSSYEQYF
TRBJ2-3,.,TRBV7-6,.,TGTGCCAGCAGCTCTACGGCAGATACGCAGTATTTT,CASSSTADTQYF
TRBJ2-5,.,TRBV7-9,.,TGTGCCAGCAGCCCCCTGAGGGGGAGGAACCAAGAGACCCAGTACTTC,CASSPLRGRNQETQYF
TRBJ2-1,.,TRBV10-1,.,TGCGCCAGCAGCGGCCTTCGGGAGCAGTTCTTC,CASSGLREQFF
TRBJ1-5,.,TRBV28,.,TGTGCCAGCAGTTTATCCACGGGGGGCAATCAGCCCCAGCATTTT,CASSLSTGGNQPQHF
TRBJ2-2,.,TRBV10-1,.,TGCGCCAGCAGCCGGGACCTCACCGGGGAGCTGTTTTTT,CASSRDLTGELFF
TRBJ2-1,TRBD1,TRBV19,.,TGTGCCAGTATATCGGGACAGGGCGCCTACAATGAGCAGTTCTTC,CASISGQGAYNEQFF
TRBJ2-7,.,TRBV28,.,TGTGCCAGCCATTCCGGAGGGAGCTCCTACGAGCAGTACTTC,CASHSGGSSYEQYF
TRBJ2-3,TRBD2,TRBV28,.,TGTGCCAGCAGTTCGGTCCCAGGGACTAGCGGGAGGGCAGATACGCAGTATTTT,CASSSVPGTSGRADTQYF
TRBJ1-6,.,TRBV27,.,TGTGCCAGCAGGGGATCGGCGAGCTCCTATAATTCACCCCTCCACTTT,CASRGSASSYNSPLHF
TRBJ2-3,TRBD2,TRBV27,.,TGTGCCAGCAGTCCCCTAGCGGGAGGGCCCGATACGCAGTATTTT,CASSPLAGGPDTQYF
TRBJ2-3,.,TRBV28,.,TGTGCCAGCAGTTTGCAGGGAAGATACACAGATACGCAGTATTTT,CASSLQGRYTDTQYF
TRBJ2-7,.,TRBV7-6,.,TGTGCCAGTGGGAAAGTGGGGGGATACGAGCAGTACTTC,CASGKVGGYEQYF
TRBJ2-6,TRBD1,TRBV6-6,.,TGTGCCAGCAGCCCTAGGGGGCCTGGGGCCAACGTCCTGACTTTC,CASSPRGPGANVLTF
TRBJ1-6,.,TRBV6-1,.,TGTGCCAGCAGTGTACCGGGATCCTATGATTCACCCCTCCACTTT,CASSVPGSYDSPLHF
TRBJ2-5,.,TRBV9,.,TGTGCCAGCAGCGTAGACCCAGGGTTCGATGGGGGAGAGACCCAGTACTTC,CASSVDPGFDGGETQYF
TRBJ2-3,.,TRBV5-1,few,TGCGCCAGCAGCTCCCTGGATGGAGATACGCAGTATTTT,CASSSLDGDTQYF
TRBJ2-2,.,TRBV28,.,TGTGCCAGCAGTTTGGCAGGGGTTGCCGGGGAGCTGTTTTTT,CASSLAGVAGELFF
TRBJ2-3,TRBD1,TRBV9,.,TGTGCCAGCAGCTTCAGACAGGGGCCCACAGATACGCAGTATTTT,CASSFRQGPTDTQYF
TRBJ2-5,.,TRBV28,.,TGTGCCAGCAGTCCACAAGGGACCCAGTACTTC,CASSPQGTQYF